This paragraph reports one TCR beta chain. This entry is derived from a study of shared clonotypes between healthy human individuals. V was pared by 6 bases and J by 5 bases, with 8 bases of the junction left unmatched. The CDR3 is made up of 14 amino acids. CDR1 MNHEY and CDR2 SMNVEV come from the germline V gene (reference sequence). Sequencing was at deep level. The assay was immunoSEQ multiplex PCR, and TCRdb's table has in-frame clones only and misses some. The sample yields about 380,000 clones, roughly 96% seen once. Nashville, Tennessee was home to all donors, each a Caucasian adult. V usage is TRBV27 and J usage is TRBJ2-7; 9 nucleotides align to TRBD1. This sequence originates from a man aged 25 to 40 in good health. Input material: memory CD8+ T cells sorted from blood. Regarding subset: CD45RO+ cells pooled with CCR7-negative TemRA cells. In nucleotides, the CDR3 is TGTGCCAGCAGCCGACCGGGACAGGGCCACGAGCAGTACTTC. As protein: CASSRPGQGHEQYF.